These 21 T cell receptor beta chains came from one sample sequenced in a study of blood T cell repertoires in COVID-19. TCRdb's table, derived via immunoSEQ multiplex PCR, lists solely in-frame clones and lacks some. The sample includes around 35,000 clones, around 87% of them seen just once. Sequencing was performed on peripheral blood. These TCRs come from a man between 65 and 85 years old with acute or convalescent COVID-19.

The gene calls are TRBV28 and TRBJ2-3; TRBD1 aligns across 8 bases. The junction had 2 bases not matched to a gene; V was cut back by 3 bases and J by 0 bases. The germline V gene has CDR1 MDHEN and CDR2 SYDVKM. The CDR3 sequence is 15 residues long. The DNA of the CDR3 is TGTGCCAGCAGTTTCACAGGGGGTAGCACAGATACGCAGTATTTT. Translating gives CASSFTGGSTDTQYF.

The chain carries TRBV19 and TRBJ2-1; D gene ambiguous. Trimming cost V 6 bases and J 0 bases, with 18 bases left between them. From germline, CDR1 is LNHDA and CDR2 SQIVND (reference sequence). The CDR3 runs to 17 residues. CDR3: CASSPELRYSSYNEQFF. CDR3 nucleotide sequence: TGTGCCAGTAGCCCCGAGTTGCGCTACAGCTCCTACAATGAGCAGTTCTTC.

The CDR3 DNA is TGTGCCAGCAGCCCGACCGGGATGAACACTGAAGCTTTCTTT. It encodes CASSPTGMNTEAFF. The chain combines TRBV7-8 with TRBJ1-1; D not resolved. V lost 5 bases, J lost 0 bases, and 10 bases lay in between. Germline values: CDR1 SGHVS, CDR2 FQNEAQ. CDR3 length: 14 amino acids.

This chain's CDR3 is CAISSTGTGVEDTQYF. The CDR3 DNA reads as TGTGCCATCAGTAGCACCGGGACAGGGGTTGAAGATACGCAGTATTTT. The chain couples TRBV10-3 to TRBJ2-3, with 10 nucleotides matching TRBD1. Losses at the gene ends were 5 bases for V and 5 bases for J; bases not matched to a gene: 10. The CDR3 totals 16 residues. Germline CDR1 is ENHRY and CDR2 is SYGVKD.

The chain carries TRBV9 and TRBJ2-7; tentatively, D is TRBD2 (5 bases). The CDR3 loop spans 15 amino acids. Germline lookup yields CDR1 SGDLS and CDR2 YYNGEE. Trimming took 0 bases from V and 3 from J, leaving 13 bases between them. Written as DNA, the CDR3 is TGTGCCAGCAGCGTAGGATTGGACTCCATCTACGAGCAGTACTTC. This gives the protein CASSVGLDSIYEQYF.

This clone has only one observation. J is TRBJ2-7 and V is TRBV5-1; 8 bases match TRBD2. Trimming removed 3 bases from V and 6 bases from J; junction bases left unmatched: 8. The CDR3 consists of 14 residues. The germline V gene has CDR1 SGHRS and CDR2 YFSETQ. The CDR3 region is CASSSNTAGAEQYF. The CDR3 coding sequence is TGCGCCAGCAGCTCTAACACAGCGGGAGCCGAGCAGTACTTC.

This sequence joins TRBV2 and TRBJ1-1, with 8 bases lining up with TRBD1. This CDR3 spans 14 amino acids. Germline V gene sequence: CDR1 SNHLY, CDR2 FYNNEI. The trim removed 6 bases at V and 0 bases at J, leaving 3 bases unmatched. In nucleotides, the CDR3 is TGTGCCAGCAGCCAACAGGGGGTGAACACTGAAGCTTTCTTT. It yields the protein CASSQQGVNTEAFF.

The chain uses TRBV30 and TRBJ1-1; D is perhaps TRBD1 (6 bases). CDR3 size: 13 residues. The germline gives CDR1 GTSNPN, CDR2 SVGIG (reference sequence). V lost 0 bases and J 6 bases, leaving 11 bases between the germline ends. The CDR3, as DNA: TGTGCCTGGAGTGTAACAGGGTGGGCTGAAGCTTTCTTT. This encodes CAWSVTGWAEAFF.

V is TRBV6-6 and J is TRBJ1-2; weak D call: TRBD1 (5 bases). Germline-derived CDR1 and CDR2 are MNHNY and SVGAGI (reference sequence). With 7 bases removed from V and 5 bases from J, the gap between germline ends came to 11 bases. CDR3 length: 12 amino acids. This chain's CDR3 is CASTREEYGYTF. DNA of the CDR3: TGTGCCAGCACCAGGGAGGAATATGGCTACACCTTC.

This clone was seen a few times. This sequence joins TRBV25-1 and TRBJ2-6; D unclear. The V end was cut by 6 bases, the J end by 1 base, with 4 bases between. Germline V gene data show CDR1 as MGHDK and CDR2 as SYGVNS. This CDR3 is built from 13 residues. The CDR3 region is CASSRSGANVLTF. CDR3 coding DNA: TGTGCCAGCAGCCGGTCTGGGGCCAACGTCCTGACTTTC.

The chain carries TRBV6-4 and TRBJ1-1; 8 bases are shared with TRBD1. Germline CDR1 is MRHNA and CDR2 is SNTAGT. The junction had 13 bases not matched to a gene; V was cut back by 0 bases and J by 4 bases. The CDR3 spans 18 residues. CDR3 amino acids: CASSDSDRDRYCFTEAFF. For the CDR3, the DNA is TGTGCCAGCAGTGACTCGGATCGGGACAGGTATTGCTTCACTGAAGCTTTCTTT.

This clone was counted once. The chain carries TRBV6-5 and TRBJ1-1, with D perhaps matching TRBD1 (6 bases). Trimming stripped 6 bases from V and 0 bases from J, with 14 bases between. Germline V CDR1 and CDR2: MNHEY, SVGAGI. CDR3 length: 15 residues. The CDR3, as DNA: TGTGCCAGCAGATCCAACAGGGATCTGAACACTGAAGCTTTCTTT. Residues: CASRSNRDLNTEAFF.

The chain is built from TRBV7-9 and TRBJ2-1; 9 positions agree with TRBD2. The CDR3 totals 14 residues. Germline V CDR1 and CDR2: SEHNR, FQNEAQ (reference sequence). Trimming took 1 base from V and 5 from J; bases not matched to a gene: 0. CDR3 protein: CASSLGLADNEQFF. The CDR3, as DNA: TGTGCCAGCAGCTTAGGACTAGCGGACAATGAGCAGTTCTTC.

The chain is built from TRBV7-9 and TRBJ2-5, with D possibly being TRBD2 (5 bases). V was shortened by 8 bases and J by 5 bases, with 15 bases between the two germline ends. The germline V gene encodes CDR1 SEHNR and CDR2 FQNEAQ (reference sequence). There are 13 residues in the CDR3. CDR3 region: CASSRGGGETQYF. In DNA, the CDR3 is TGTGCCAGCTCTCGAGGTGGCGGGGAGACCCAGTACTTC.

This sequence joins TRBV7-9 and TRBJ1-5, with a tentative D call TRBD1 (6 bases). V dropped 5 bases and J dropped 4 bases, with 12 bases sitting between them. The V gene's germline CDR1 is SEHNR and CDR2 FQNEAQ (reference sequence). This CDR3 is 14 amino acids long. The CDR3 protein is CASSHREWNQPQHF. CDR3 sequence (DNA): TGTGCCAGCAGCCACAGGGAGTGGAATCAGCCCCAGCATTTT.

This clone was detected once. V and J are TRBV5-1 and TRBJ2-7; D remains ambiguous. The ends were cut back, 4 bases at V and 0 bases at J, with 5 bases in the middle. The CDR3 extends over 12 amino acids. Looked up from germline, CDR1 is SGHRS and CDR2 is YFSETQ. CDR3 sequence: CASSQSSYEQYF. CDR3 DNA sequence: TGCGCCAGCAGCCAATCCTCCTACGAGCAGTACTTC.

The rearrangement uses TRBV5-1 and TRBJ1-2, with 7 bases aligning to TRBD1. Losses at the gene ends were 3 bases for V and 4 bases for J; bases not matched to a gene: 9. Per germline, CDR1 SGHRS and CDR2 YFSETQ. CDR3 length equals 15 residues. In DNA, the CDR3 is TGCGCCAGCAGCTCAGCGGAGGGGGCGACCTATGGCTACACCTTC. Protein product: CASSSAEGATYGYTF.

The chain combines TRBV19 with TRBJ2-1, with a possible D match to TRBD1 (5 bases). Germline V gives CDR1 LNHDA, CDR2 SQIVND (reference sequence). V lost 5 bases and J 7 bases, leaving 15 bases between the germline ends. The CDR3 covers 14 residues. The CDR3 bases are TGTGCCAGTAGTCGCCGGACAACCGGGAATGAGCAGTTCTTC. Its protein is CASSRRTTGNEQFF.

The gene calls are TRBV11-3 and TRBJ2-6, with D unclear. Trimming stripped 5 bases from V and 0 bases from J, with 8 bases between. This CDR3 has 15 amino acids. Germline V CDR1 and CDR2: SGHNT, YENEEA. The CDR3 coding sequence is TGTGCCAGCAGCCCCGGAGCCTCTGGGGCCAACGTCCTGACTTTC. It specifies CASSPGASGANVLTF.

The chain recombines TRBV5-4 with TRBJ2-3; the match to TRBD1 covers 9 bases. Germline V gives CDR1 SGHNT, CDR2 YYREEE (reference sequence). J gave up 6 bases and V 4 bases, and 12 bases lay outside the gene matches. The CDR3 has 16 amino acids. The CDR3 nucleotides are TGTGCCAGCAGCCGGGGACAGGGAAGGGTCGCGGATACGCAGTATTTT. It yields the protein CASSRGQGRVADTQYF.

This chain uses TRBV6-1 with TRBJ2-4, with a weak D call TRBD1 (6 bases). The CDR3 is made up of 14 amino acids. Germline CDR1 reads MNHNS; CDR2 reads SASEGT. With 2 bases removed from V and 9 bases from J, the gap between germline ends came to 14 bases. The CDR3 is CASSESRTVSIQYF. In DNA form, the CDR3 reads TGTGCCAGCAGTGAATCCCGGACAGTTAGCATTCAGTACTTC.